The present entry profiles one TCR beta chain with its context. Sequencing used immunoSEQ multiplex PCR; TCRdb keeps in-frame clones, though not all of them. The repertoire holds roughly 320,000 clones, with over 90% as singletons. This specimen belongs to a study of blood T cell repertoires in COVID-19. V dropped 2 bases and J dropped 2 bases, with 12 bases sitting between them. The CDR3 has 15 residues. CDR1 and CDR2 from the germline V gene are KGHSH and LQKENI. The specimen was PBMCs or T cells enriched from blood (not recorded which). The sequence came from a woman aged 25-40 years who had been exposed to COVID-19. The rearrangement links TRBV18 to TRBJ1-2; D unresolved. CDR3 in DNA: TGTGCCAGCTCACCAGACACAGTGATCAACTATGGCTACACCTTC. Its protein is CASSPDTVINYGYTF.